Listed here is a single T cell receptor (beta chain). Antigen: not known. V lost 7 bases, J lost 8 bases, and 11 bases stayed unmatched. This CDR3 has 14 amino acids. CDR1 is SNHLY and CDR2 is FYNNEI in the germline V gene. The data were produced by immunoSEQ multiplex PCR, yet TCRdb's version contains in-frame clones alone and is incomplete. The table shows 140,000 or so clones, with about 86% occurring only once. The data stem from a study of T cell responses to AZD1222 COVID-19 vaccine. Points from the study as a whole: The study sampled repertoires only after the peak T cell response. Vaccination with two AZD1222 doses was followed by a rise in Spike-specific TCR breadth and depth. White British ancestry dominated among donors, who included more females, and clonal diversity was possibly underestimated. Vaccine-associated CD4 TCRs ranged over spike, dominating at 160-218 and 743-854.

The sequence was collected from an adult who received the AZD1222 COVID-19 vaccine. The rearrangement joins TRBV2 to TRBJ2-3, with TRBD1 matching 8 bases. The material was peripheral blood, obtained 28 days after the second AZD1222 dose. CDR3 coding DNA: TGTGCCAGCATCTTCAGGGGGCCGGAGGGTACGCAGTATTTT. Amino acids: CASIFRGPEGTQYF.